This TCR beta chain was profiled in a study of T cells in Graves' hyperthyroidism and ophthalmopathy. The CDR3 covers 12 residues. Germline values: CDR1 MGHRA, CDR2 YSYEKL. V was pared by 1 base and J by 4 bases, with 2 bases between. TCR beta CDR3 regions were amplified from RNA transcripts. HTBI primers were employed in a first-round RT-PCR of the TCR CDR3. TCRdb reprocessed the multiplex PCR reads via MiXCR and lists one record per CDR3 protein. The sample carries around 250,000 distinct CDR3 sequences, 13% to 15% recorded once. The patients, who ranged from 18 to 65 in age, presented with newly diagnosed hyperthyroidism lasting under 2 months. This clonotype occurred many times.

The TCR sequence derives from a woman aged 40 to 55 with Graves' hyperthyroidism that later progressed to Graves' ophthalmopathy. The sequenced sample was blood. The rearrangement joins TRBV4-1 to TRBJ2-1; D call uncertain. The CDR3 sequence: CASSQAYNEQFF. The CDR3 DNA reads as TGCGCCAGCAGCCAAGCTTACAATGAGCAGTTCTTC.